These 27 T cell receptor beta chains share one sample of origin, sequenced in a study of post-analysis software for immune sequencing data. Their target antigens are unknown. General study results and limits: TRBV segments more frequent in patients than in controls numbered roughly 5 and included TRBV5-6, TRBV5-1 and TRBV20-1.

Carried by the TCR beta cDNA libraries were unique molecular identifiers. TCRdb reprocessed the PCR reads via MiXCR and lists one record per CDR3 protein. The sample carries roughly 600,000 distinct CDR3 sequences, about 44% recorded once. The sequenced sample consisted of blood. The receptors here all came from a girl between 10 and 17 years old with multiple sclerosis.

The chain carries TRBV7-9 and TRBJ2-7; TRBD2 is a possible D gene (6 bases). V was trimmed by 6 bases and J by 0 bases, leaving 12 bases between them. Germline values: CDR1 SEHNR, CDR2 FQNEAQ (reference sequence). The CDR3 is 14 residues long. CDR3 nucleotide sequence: TGTGCCAGCAGGTGGGGGGAGAGCTCCTACGAGCAGTACTTC. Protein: CASRWGESSYEQYF.

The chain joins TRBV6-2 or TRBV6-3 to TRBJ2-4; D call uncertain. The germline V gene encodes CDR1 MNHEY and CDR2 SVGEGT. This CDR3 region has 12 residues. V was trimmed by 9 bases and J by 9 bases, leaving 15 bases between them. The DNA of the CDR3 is TGTGCCAGTCACGCAGCTAGAGGCATTCAGTACTTC. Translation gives CASHAARGIQYF.

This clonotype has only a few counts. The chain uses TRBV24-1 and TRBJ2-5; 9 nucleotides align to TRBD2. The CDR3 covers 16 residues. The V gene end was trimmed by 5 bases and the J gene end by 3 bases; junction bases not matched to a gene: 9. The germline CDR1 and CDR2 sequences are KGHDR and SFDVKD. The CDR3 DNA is TGTGCCACCAGTGGCGGTAGCGGGAGCGCTAAAGAGACCCAGTACTTC. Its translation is CATSGGSGSAKETQYF.

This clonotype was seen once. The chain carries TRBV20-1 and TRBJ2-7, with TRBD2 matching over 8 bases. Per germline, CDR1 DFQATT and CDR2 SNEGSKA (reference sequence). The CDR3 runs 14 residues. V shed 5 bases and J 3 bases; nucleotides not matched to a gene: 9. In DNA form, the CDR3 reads TGCAGTGCTCCCCGGCGAGCGGGAGTCTACGAGCAGTACTTC. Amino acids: CSAPRRAGVYEQYF.

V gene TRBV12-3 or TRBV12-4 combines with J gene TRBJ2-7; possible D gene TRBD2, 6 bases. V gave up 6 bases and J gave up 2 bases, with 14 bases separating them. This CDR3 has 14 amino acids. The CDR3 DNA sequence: TGTGCCAGCAGCTGGAGCGGCGGGACCTACGAGCAGTACTTC. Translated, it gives CASSWSGGTYEQYF.

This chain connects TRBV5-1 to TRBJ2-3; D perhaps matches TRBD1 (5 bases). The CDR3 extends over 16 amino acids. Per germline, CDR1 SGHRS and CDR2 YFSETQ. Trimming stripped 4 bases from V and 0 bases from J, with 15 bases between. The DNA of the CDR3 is TGCGCCAGCAGCCCGGACATCCCCTTGAGCACAGATACGCAGTATTTT. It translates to CASSPDIPLSTDTQYF.

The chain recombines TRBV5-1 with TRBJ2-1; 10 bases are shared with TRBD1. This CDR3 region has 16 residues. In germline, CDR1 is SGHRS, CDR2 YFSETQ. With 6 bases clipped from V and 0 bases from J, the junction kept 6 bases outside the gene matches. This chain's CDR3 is CASKWDRGSSYNEQFF. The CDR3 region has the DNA TGCGCCAGCAAATGGGACAGGGGAAGCTCCTACAATGAGCAGTTCTTC.

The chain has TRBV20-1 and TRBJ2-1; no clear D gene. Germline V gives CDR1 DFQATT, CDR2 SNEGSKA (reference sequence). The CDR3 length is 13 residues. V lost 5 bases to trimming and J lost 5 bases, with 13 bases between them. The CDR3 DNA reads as TGCAGTGCTGGGCAGGCGGCACACAATGAGCAGTTCTTC. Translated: CSAGQAAHNEQFF.

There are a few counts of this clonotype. CDR3 region: CASTPRDEQFF. CDR3 nucleotides: TGTGCCTCTACGCCCAGGGATGAGCAGTTCTTC. The chain uses TRBV2 and TRBJ2-1, with D possibly being TRBD1 (5 bases). The CDR3 totals 11 residues. V lost 11 bases and J lost 8, with 13 bases in between. Germline V gives CDR1 SNHLY, CDR2 FYNNEI. Full variable domain (outside the CDR3, taken from reference TRBV2 and TRBJ2-1): EPEVTQTPSHQVTQMGQEVILRCVPISNHLYFYWYRQILGQKVEFLVSFYNNEISEKSEIFDDQFSVERPDGSNFTLKIRSTKLEDSAMYFCASTPRDEQFFGPGTRLTVL.

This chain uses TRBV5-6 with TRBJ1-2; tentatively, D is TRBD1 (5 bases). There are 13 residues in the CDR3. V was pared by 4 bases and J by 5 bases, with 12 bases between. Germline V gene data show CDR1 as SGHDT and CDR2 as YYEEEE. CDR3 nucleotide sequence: TGTGCCAGCAGCCAAAACCCAGGGTATGGCTACACCTTC. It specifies CASSQNPGYGYTF.

DNA for the CDR3: TGTGCCAGCCGAAAGACAGGGGAGGACACTGAAGCTTTCTTT. Translation: CASRKTGEDTEAFF. The chain has TRBV2 and TRBJ1-1; 8 nucleotides line up with TRBD1. The length of the CDR3 is 14 residues. V dropped 8 bases and J dropped 3; count of bases not matched to a gene: 8. Germline V gene lookup returns CDR1 SNHLY and CDR2 FYNNEI.

The CDR3 here is CAISEVNQPQHF. CDR3 nucleotide sequence: TGTGCCATCAGTGAGGTCAATCAGCCCCAGCATTTT. V is TRBV10-3 and J is TRBJ1-5; no clear D gene. Trimming took off 2 bases at V and 3 bases at J, with 2 bases between the two ends. The CDR3 extends over 12 amino acids. CDR1 and CDR2 from the germline V gene are ENHRY and SYGVKD.

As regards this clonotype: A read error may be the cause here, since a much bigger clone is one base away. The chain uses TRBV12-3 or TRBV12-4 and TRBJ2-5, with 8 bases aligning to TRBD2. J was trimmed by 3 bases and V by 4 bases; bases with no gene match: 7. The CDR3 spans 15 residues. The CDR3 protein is CASSSGPAGEETQYF. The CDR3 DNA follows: TGTGCCAGCAGTTCGGGACCAGCGGGAGAAGAGACCCAGTACTTC.

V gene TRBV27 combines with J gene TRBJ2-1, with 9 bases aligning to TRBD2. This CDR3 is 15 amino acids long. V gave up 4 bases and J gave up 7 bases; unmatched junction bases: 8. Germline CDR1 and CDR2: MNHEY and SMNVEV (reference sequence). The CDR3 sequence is CASSYRAGGLNEQFF. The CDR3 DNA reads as TGTGCCAGCAGTTACAGGGCGGGAGGGCTAAATGAGCAGTTCTTC.

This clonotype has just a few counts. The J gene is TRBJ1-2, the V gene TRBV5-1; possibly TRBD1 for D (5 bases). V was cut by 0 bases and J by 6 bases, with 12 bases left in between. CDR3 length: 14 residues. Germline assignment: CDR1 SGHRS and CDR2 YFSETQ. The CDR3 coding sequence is TGCGCCAGCAGCTTGGGCAGGGCAGAGGATGGCTACACCTTC. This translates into CASSLGRAEDGYTF. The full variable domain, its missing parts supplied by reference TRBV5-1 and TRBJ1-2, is KAGVTQTPRYLIKTRGQQVTLSCSPISGHRSVSWYQQTPGQGLQFLFEYFSETQRNKGNFPGRFSGRQFSNSRSEMNVSTLELGDSALYLCASSLGRAEDGYTFGSGTRLTVV.

The chain's CDR3 is CASSQESGGQGFYYGYTF. DNA for the CDR3: TGCGCCAGCAGCCAAGAATCCGGTGGACAGGGGTTTTACTATGGCTACACCTTC. This chain connects TRBV4-1 to TRBJ1-2; 9 positions match TRBD1. Germline values: CDR1 MGHRA, CDR2 YSYEKL. This CDR3 contains 18 residues. The junction had 11 bases not matched to a gene; V was cut back by 0 bases and J by 3 bases.

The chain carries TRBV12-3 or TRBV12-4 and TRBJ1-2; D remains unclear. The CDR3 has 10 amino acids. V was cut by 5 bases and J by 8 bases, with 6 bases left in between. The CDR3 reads CASSAGGYTF. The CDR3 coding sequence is TGTGCCAGCAGTGCTGGGGGCTACACCTTC.

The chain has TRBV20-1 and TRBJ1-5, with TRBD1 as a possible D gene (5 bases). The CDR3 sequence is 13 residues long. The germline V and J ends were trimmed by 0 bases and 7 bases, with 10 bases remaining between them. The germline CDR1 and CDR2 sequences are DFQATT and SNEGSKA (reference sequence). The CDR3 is CSARDPQGQPQHF. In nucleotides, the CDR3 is TGCAGTGCTAGAGATCCCCAGGGACAGCCCCAGCATTTT.

The CDR3 sequence: CASSQWGGDHEQYF. CDR3 nucleotide sequence: TGCGCCAGCAGCCAATGGGGCGGAGATCACGAGCAGTACTTC. The rearrangement joins TRBV4-1 to TRBJ2-4; weak D call: TRBD1 (5 bases). The DNA end favors TRBJ2-7, so the J call may be wrong. The germline V gene has CDR1 MGHRA and CDR2 YSYEKL. The CDR3 consists of 14 residues.

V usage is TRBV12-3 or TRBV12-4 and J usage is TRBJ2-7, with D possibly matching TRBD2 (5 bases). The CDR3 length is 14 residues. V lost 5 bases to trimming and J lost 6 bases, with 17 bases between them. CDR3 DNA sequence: TGTGCCAGCAGTAGAGGGCTAGCTACCAGCGAGCAGTACTTC. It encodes CASSRGLATSEQYF.

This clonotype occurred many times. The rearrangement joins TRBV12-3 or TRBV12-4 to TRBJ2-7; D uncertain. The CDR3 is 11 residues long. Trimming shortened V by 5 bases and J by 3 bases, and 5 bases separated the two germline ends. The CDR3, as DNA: TGTGCCAGCAGTGTGGGCTACGAGCAGTACTTC. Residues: CASSVGYEQYF.

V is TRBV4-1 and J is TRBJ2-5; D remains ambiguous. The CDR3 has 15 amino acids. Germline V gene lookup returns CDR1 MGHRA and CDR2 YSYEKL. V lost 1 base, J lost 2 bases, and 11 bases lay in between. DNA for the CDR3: TGCGCCAGCAGCCAAGCTGATCCCTCACAAGAGACCCAGTACTTC. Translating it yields CASSQADPSQETQYF.

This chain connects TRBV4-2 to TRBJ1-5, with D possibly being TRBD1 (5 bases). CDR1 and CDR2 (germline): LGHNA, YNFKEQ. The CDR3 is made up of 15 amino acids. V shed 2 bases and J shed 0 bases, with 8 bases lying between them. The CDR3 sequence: CASSQSRDSNQPQHF. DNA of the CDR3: TGTGCCAGCAGCCAAAGCAGGGATAGCAATCAGCCCCAGCATTTT.

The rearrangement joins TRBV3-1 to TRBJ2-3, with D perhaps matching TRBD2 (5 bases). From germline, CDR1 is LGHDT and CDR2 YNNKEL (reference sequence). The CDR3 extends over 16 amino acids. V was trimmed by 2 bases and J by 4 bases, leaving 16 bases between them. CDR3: CASSQTTDLAADTQYF. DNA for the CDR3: TGTGCCAGCAGCCAAACAACAGACCTAGCAGCAGATACGCAGTATTTT.

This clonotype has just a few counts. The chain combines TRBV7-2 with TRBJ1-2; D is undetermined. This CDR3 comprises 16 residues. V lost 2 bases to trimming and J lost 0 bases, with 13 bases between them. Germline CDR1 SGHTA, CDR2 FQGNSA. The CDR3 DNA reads TGTGCCAGCAGCTTAAGCGCCGGCGGAACTAACTATGGCTACACCTTC. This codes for CASSLSAGGTNYGYTF. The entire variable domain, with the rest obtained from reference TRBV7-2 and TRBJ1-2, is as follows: GAGVSQSPSNKVTEKGKDVELRCDPISGHTALYWYRQSLGQGLEFLIYFQGNSAPDKSGLPSDRFSAERTGGSVSTLTIQRTQQEDSAVYLCASSLSAGGTNYGYTFGSGTRLTVV.

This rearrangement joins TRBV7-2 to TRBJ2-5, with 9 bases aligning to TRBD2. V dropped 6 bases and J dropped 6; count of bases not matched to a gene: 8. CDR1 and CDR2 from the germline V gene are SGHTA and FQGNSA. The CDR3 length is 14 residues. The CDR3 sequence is CASSPQSGGKTQYF. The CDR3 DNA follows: TGTGCCAGCAGTCCCCAAAGCGGGGGGAAGACCCAGTACTTC.

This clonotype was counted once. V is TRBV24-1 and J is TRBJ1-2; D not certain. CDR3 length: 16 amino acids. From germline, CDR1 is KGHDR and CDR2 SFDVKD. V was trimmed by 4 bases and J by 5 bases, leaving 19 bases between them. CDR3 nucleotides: TGTGCCACCAGTGAAACTCTCGGAACAGAGTTTTATGGCTACACCTTC. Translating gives CATSETLGTEFYGYTF.